This passage covers 27 T cell receptor beta chains from one sample sequenced in a study of identical twins. TCRdb used MiXCR to reprocess the 5' RACE reads, holding one entry per CDR3 protein. The sample includes some 710,000 distinct CDR3 sequences, 5.5% to 6.5% of them seen just once. Sequencing was done on a sample of naive T cells sorted from blood. The receptors shown here come from a man aged 18 to 30 in good health.

This clonotype was counted at least ten times. The chain joins TRBV12-3 or TRBV12-4 to TRBJ1-2; D is unresolved. The V gene lost 6 bases and the J gene lost 6 bases, with 11 bases spanning the gap. The length of the CDR3 is 12 residues. CDR3 residues: CASSLDPNGYTF. The CDR3 DNA follows: TGTGCCAGCAGCCTCGACCCCAATGGCTACACCTTC.

V and J are TRBV6-5 and TRBJ1-1; 7 bases are a match to TRBD1. The ends lost 4 bases at V and 0 bases at J; junction bases unmatched: 5. Per the germline V gene, CDR1 is MNHEY and CDR2 is SVGAGI. The CDR3 runs to 15 residues. As DNA, the CDR3 is TGTGCCAGCAGTTTCGACAGGGTTATGAACACTGAAGCTTTCTTT. This translates into CASSFDRVMNTEAFF.

This chain links TRBV29-1 with TRBJ1-1, with 11 positions matching TRBD1. The junction had 4 bases not matched to a gene; V was cut back by 6 bases and J by 4 bases. The CDR3 has 13 amino acids. Germline CDR1 and CDR2: SQVTM and ANQGSEA. The CDR3, as DNA: TGCAGCGTGGGACAGGGGGAGGCCACTGAAGCTTTCTTT. It translates to CSVGQGEATEAFF.

J is TRBJ1-2 and V is TRBV5-6; maybe TRBD1 (6 bases). There are 13 residues in the CDR3. V lost 4 bases and J 4 bases, leaving 11 bases between the germline ends. Germline CDR1 and CDR2: SGHDT and YYEEEE. The CDR3 protein is CASSHRDGYGYTF. The CDR3 nucleotides are TGTGCCAGCAGCCACAGGGACGGCTATGGCTACACCTTC.

This clonotype showed up just a few times. The V gene is TRBV12-3 or TRBV12-4, the J gene TRBJ1-1; 9 bases fit TRBD1. The ends lost 6 bases at V and 7 bases at J; junction bases unmatched: 12. CDR3 length: 15 amino acids. CDR3 region: CASSPHAVGQGEAFF. Here the CDR3 DNA reads TGTGCCAGCAGCCCCCACGCCGTGGGACAGGGTGAAGCTTTCTTT.

This clonotype has ten or more counts. The rearrangement uses TRBV11-2 and TRBJ2-7; 7 bases fit TRBD2. The J segment lost 4 bases and the V segment lost 6 bases, leaving 9 bases of the junction unmatched. The germline V gene encodes CDR1 SGHAT and CDR2 FQNNGV. The CDR3 extends over 14 amino acids. CDR3 coding DNA: TGTGCCAGCAGGGGAGGGGCAAACGGGTACGAGCAGTACGTC. Translating gives CASRGGANGYEQYV.

The chain has TRBV20-1 and TRBJ1-2; D is perhaps TRBD1 (5 bases). This CDR3 is built from 13 residues. V was shortened by 3 bases and J by 3 bases, with 11 bases between the two germline ends. CDR1 DFQATT and CDR2 SNEGSKA come from the germline V gene (reference sequence). The CDR3 loop is CSARSPGDYGYTF. In DNA form, the CDR3 reads TGCAGTGCTAGGTCCCCGGGGGACTATGGCTACACCTTC.

In this sample, this clonotype turned up many times. The gene calls are TRBV28 and TRBJ2-5, with TRBD1 identical over 7 bases. After removal of 2 bases from V and 1 base from J, the junction contained 7 bases not matched to a gene. This CDR3 region has 16 residues. Germline V CDR1 and CDR2: MDHEN, SYDVKM. The CDR3 loop reads CASSLGWQGVQETQYF. In DNA, the CDR3 is TGTGCCAGCAGTTTAGGATGGCAGGGGGTCCAAGAGACCCAGTACTTC. Variable domain in full (rest from reference TRBV28 and TRBJ2-5): DVKVTQSSRYLVKRTGEKVFLECVQDMDHENMFWYRQDPGLGLRLIYFSYDVKMKEKGDIPEGYSVSREKKERFSLILESASTNQTSMYLCASSLGWQGVQETQYFGPGTRLLVL.

This clonotype was detected many times. The chain joins TRBV5-1 to TRBJ2-3; the match to TRBD2 covers 8 bases. With V trimmed by 4 bases and J by 0 bases, 7 bases remained unmatched. CDR1 and CDR2 from the germline V gene are SGHRS and YFSETQ. CDR3 size: 16 residues. CDR3: CASSPQPSGSTDTQYF. Written as DNA, the CDR3 is TGCGCCAGCAGCCCCCAGCCTAGCGGGAGCACAGATACGCAGTATTTT.

This chain connects TRBV28 to TRBJ2-2; D unclear. Trimming removed 6 bases at V and 3 bases at J, with 17 bases between. Per the germline V gene, CDR1 is MDHEN and CDR2 is SYDVKM. The CDR3 is made up of 16 amino acids. Written as DNA, the CDR3 is TGTGCCAGCAGCTCCCCCGATGGGAAGTACACCGGGGAGCTGTTTTTT. Residues: CASSSPDGKYTGELFF.

This chain joins TRBV29-1 and TRBJ1-1; tentative D call: TRBD1 (6 bases). Germline lookup yields CDR1 SQVTM and CDR2 ANQGSEA. The V end lost 7 bases, the J end lost 7 bases, and 22 bases lay between the germline ends. The CDR3 loop spans 14 amino acids. The CDR3 spells CSATGSDPYIEAFF. The CDR3 DNA follows: TGCAGCGCCACAGGGTCGGACCCTTATATTGAAGCTTTCTTT.

This clonotype was seen a handful of times. This chain joins TRBV20-1 and TRBJ2-1; 7 nucleotides agree with TRBD2. This CDR3 is built from 15 residues. In germline, CDR1 is DFQATT, CDR2 SNEGSKA (reference sequence). Trimming cost V 0 bases and J 5 bases; bases outside gene matches: 7. CDR3 in amino acids: CSAREWASGDNEQFF. DNA for the CDR3: TGCAGTGCTAGAGAGTGGGCTAGCGGAGACAATGAGCAGTTCTTC.

This clonotype was detected many times. The V call is TRBV20-1, the J call TRBJ1-2, with TRBD1 matching over 9 bases. The CDR3 runs 15 residues. The trim removed 0 bases at V and 4 bases at J, leaving 6 bases unmatched. Germline V gives CDR1 DFQATT, CDR2 SNEGSKA (reference sequence). CDR3 sequence: CSARDGTGSSYGYTF. The CDR3 DNA reads TGCAGTGCTAGAGACGGGACAGGGTCTAGCTATGGCTACACCTTC.

This clonotype was seen ten or more times. This chain uses TRBV20-1 with TRBJ1-1, with D possibly being TRBD1 (5 bases). The CDR3 contains 14 residues. The germline V gene has CDR1 DFQATT and CDR2 SNEGSKA (reference sequence). The V end was cut by 1 base, the J end by 0 bases, with 9 bases between. The CDR3 spells CSARVGAMNTEAFF. The CDR3 DNA reads TGCAGTGCTAGAGTTGGGGCAATGAACACTGAAGCTTTCTTT.

This clonotype was counted a few times. This chain uses TRBV9 with TRBJ2-1; D gene unclear. From germline, CDR1 is SGDLS and CDR2 YYNGEE. There are 15 residues in the CDR3. V shed 2 bases and J shed 2 bases, with 11 bases lying between them. CDR3 sequence reads: CASSVLREAYNEQFF. Written as DNA, the CDR3 is TGTGCCAGCAGCGTCCTGAGAGAAGCCTACAATGAGCAGTTCTTC.

This clonotype was seen many times. The chain has TRBV20-1 and TRBJ2-3; D uncertain. Germline CDR1 reads DFQATT; CDR2 reads SNEGSKA (reference sequence). V lost 6 bases to trimming and J lost 2 bases, with 9 bases between them. The CDR3 runs to 12 residues. CDR3 bases: TGCAGTGCCCAGGAGTTCACAGATACGCAGTATTTT. Amino acid sequence: CSAQEFTDTQYF.

The rearrangement joins TRBV2 to TRBJ2-1; possible D gene TRBD1, 6 bases. CDR1 SNHLY and CDR2 FYNNEI come from the germline V gene. Trimming stripped 7 bases from V and 5 bases from J, with 12 bases between. CDR3 length: 13 amino acids. The CDR3 region is CASKMDSNNEQFF. Here the CDR3 DNA reads TGTGCCAGCAAAATGGACAGTAACAATGAGCAGTTCTTC.

With respect to this clonotype: The junction does not match germline at one end; this may be a read error. The chain joins TRBV5-1 to TRBJ1-1; D remains unclear. CDR3 length: 13 amino acids. Germline V gene data show CDR1 as SGHRS and CDR2 as YFSETQ. CDR3 region: CASRLGGSTEAFF. As DNA, the CDR3 is TGCGCCAGCAGGTTGGGAGGGTCCACTGAAGCTTTCTTT.

This chain uses TRBV3-1 with TRBJ2-1, with 10 bases aligning to TRBD2. Germline assignment: CDR1 LGHDT and CDR2 YNNKEL (reference sequence). The V gene end was trimmed by 3 bases and the J gene end by 4 bases; junction bases not matched to a gene: 6. The CDR3 extends over 16 amino acids. CDR3 protein: CASSHLAGVGYNEQFF. The CDR3 DNA is TGTGCCAGCAGCCACCTAGCGGGGGTCGGGTACAATGAGCAGTTCTTC.

This clonotype has a count of ten or more. V and J are TRBV9 and TRBJ2-2; 7 bases agree with TRBD1. The V gene's germline CDR1 is SGDLS and CDR2 YYNGEE. This CDR3 region has 14 residues. V was clipped by 4 bases and J by 6 bases; unmatched bases: 6. The CDR3 spells CASSLNRGPGELFF. The CDR3 coding sequence is TGTGCCAGCAGCTTAAACAGGGGACCCGGGGAGCTGTTTTTT.

This clonotype was detected many times. This chain links TRBV29-1 with TRBJ2-7; 7 bases are a match to TRBD1. Losses at the gene ends were 7 bases for V and 5 bases for J; bases not matched to a gene: 5. The CDR3 runs to 11 residues. CDR1 and CDR2 (germline): SQVTM, ANQGSEA. CDR3 in amino acids: CSAQTGNEQYV. In nucleotides, the CDR3 is TGCAGCGCCCAGACAGGGAACGAGCAGTACGTC.

This clonotype was seen many times. The gene calls are TRBV6-2 or TRBV6-3 and TRBJ2-2, with TRBD2 matching over 8 bases. The length of the CDR3 is 17 residues. Germline V gives CDR1 MNHEY, CDR2 SVGEGT. V shed 1 base and J 8 bases; nucleotides not matched to a gene: 12. The CDR3 sequence: CASSYFLPAGDGGELFF. The CDR3, as DNA: TGTGCCAGCAGTTACTTTCTGCCAGCGGGAGATGGTGGGGAGCTGTTTTTT.

The sample holds a few counts of this clonotype. The chain combines TRBV6-5 with TRBJ2-2, with 15 bases aligning to TRBD2. Trimming at V came to 3 bases and at J to 1 base, leaving 3 bases not matched to a gene. CDR1 is MNHEY, CDR2 SVGAGI, per germline. The CDR3 runs 18 residues. CDR3 sequence reads: CASSYTGLAGGNTGELFF. The CDR3, as DNA: TGTGCCAGCAGTTATACGGGACTAGCGGGAGGGAACACCGGGGAGCTGTTTTTT.

This clonotype was seen repeatedly, ten times or more. V usage is TRBV27 and J usage is TRBJ1-1, with D possibly TRBD1 on 6 matching bases. From germline, CDR1 is MNHEY and CDR2 SMNVEV (reference sequence). With 1 base removed from V and 2 bases from J, the gap between germline ends came to 14 bases. The CDR3 consists of 16 residues. In DNA, the CDR3 is TGTGCCAGCAGTTTATATTCCAGGGGCACAAACACTGAAGCTTTCTTT. Translated, it gives CASSLYSRGTNTEAFF.

This clonotype has at least ten counts. The chain employs TRBV19 and TRBJ2-2; 7 bases map to TRBD2. The CDR3 contains 14 residues. V lost 6 bases and J lost 3; bases outside the gene matches: 4. Germline-derived CDR1 and CDR2 are LNHDA and SQIVND (reference sequence). For the CDR3, the DNA is TGTGCCAGTAGGTCGCTAGCGGACACCGGGGAGCTGTTTTTT. Amino acid sequence: CASRSLADTGELFF.

This clonotype was counted only a few times. This chain connects TRBV11-2 to TRBJ2-6; possible D gene TRBD1, 6 bases. This CDR3 spans 15 amino acids. Germline V CDR1 and CDR2: SGHAT, FQNNGV. V shed 5 bases and J shed 2 bases, with 10 bases lying between them. CDR3 bases: TGTGCCAGCAGCACAGGGCCAGCTGGGGCCAACGTCCTGACTTTC. Protein sequence: CASSTGPAGANVLTF.

This clonotype was detected many times. The chain carries TRBV20-1 and TRBJ2-1; 8 nucleotides agree with TRBD1. The CDR3 length is 13 residues. Per germline, CDR1 DFQATT and CDR2 SNEGSKA (reference sequence). The junction had 4 bases not matched to a gene; V was cut back by 2 bases and J by 7 bases. The CDR3 DNA reads TGCAGTGCTAGACGGACAGGGAGGAATGAGCAGTTCTTC. Encoded protein: CSARRTGRNEQFF.